This TCR beta chain was sequenced during a study of lymphopenia after photon versus proton radiotherapy. In regard to this clone: Its antigen is not identified.

Study observations and caveats: Photon-treated patients lost naive T cells and TCR diversity; proton-treated stayed stable. A bigger post-nadir fall in TCR diversity correlated inversely with survival time in deceased patients. After lymphocyte nadir, photon-treated repertoires showed oligoclonal expansion, especially CD8+ Temra. Better survival with proton therapy was suggested as possible, not demonstrated.

Some clones are missing from TCRdb's copy, which holds only in-frame ones; the method was immunoSEQ multiplex PCR. The table has approximately 30,000 clones, 90% to 95% seen once; the top ten hold 0.55% to 0.9%. Germline CDR1 is SGHRS and CDR2 is YFSETQ. The CDR3 loop spans 17 amino acids. Deletions cut 4 bases from V and 9 bases from J, with 26 bases between. The sequence derives from a woman between 50 and 59 years old with cholangiocarcinoma. The sequences come from peripheral blood, collected from a patient treated with photon-based radiotherapy. The chain has TRBV5-1 and TRBJ2-1; the D gene is possibly TRBD1 (6 bases). This CDR3 reads CASSRNTPQGERSEQFF. The CDR3 DNA reads TGCGCCAGCAGCCGAAATACCCCACAGGGAGAAAGGAGTGAGCAGTTCTTC. Using reference TRBV5-1 and TRBJ2-1 for the parts outside the CDR3, the full variable domain is KAGVTQTPRYLIKTRGQQVTLSCSPISGHRSVSWYQQTPGQGLQFLFEYFSETQRNKGNFPGRFSGRQFSNSRSEMNVSTLELGDSALYLCASSRNTPQGERSEQFFGPGTRLTVL.